This entry concerns a single T cell receptor (beta chain). Sequencing used immunoSEQ multiplex PCR; TCRdb keeps in-frame clones, though not all of them. The sample lists about 80,000 clones, 80% to 95% occurring once. The data derive from a study of graft-versus-host responses after intestinal transplantation. Looked up from germline, CDR1 is MNHNS and CDR2 is SASEGT. This CDR3 comprises 19 residues. V was trimmed by 0 bases and J by 0 bases, leaving 20 bases between them. This specimen was PBMCs, taken 98 days after intestinal transplantation. The J gene is TRBJ1-1, the V gene TRBV6-1; D unclear. This TCR came from a human patient who received an intestinal transplant, so some T cells may come from the graft donor. Written as DNA, the CDR3 is TGTGCCAGCAGTGAAGCAGAGACCTTCCGAGGGTCCATGAACACTGAAGCTTTCTTT. This sequence encodes CASSEAETFRGSMNTEAFF.